Listed below are T cell receptor beta chains from one sample, sequenced in a study of T and B cells in COVID-19 patients. In TCRdb, the multiplex PCR reads were re-called with MiXCR into one record per CDR3 protein. The data show approximately 8,500 distinct CDR3 sequences, about 28% seen once. The sample taken for sequencing was blood. The receptors originated from a human donor who had recovered from COVID-19. Each CDR3 is given with its conserved first and last residue. The D gene is left open where the match is weak. Only some rows state a clone size, as once, few, many or a class for expanded clones.

cdr3_aa | cdr3_nt | d_call | v_call | clone_size | j_call
CASSLVLRGAHNEQFF | TGTGCCAGCAGCTTAGTTTTGCGGGGGGCACACAATGAGCAGTTCTTC | TRBD2 | TRBV7-7 | . | TRBJ2-1
CASRLVTGYSNYGYTF | TGTGCCAGCAGGCTGGTAACAGGGTACTCTAACTATGGCTACACCTTC | . | TRBV6-2/TRBV6-3 | . | TRBJ1-2
CSTLGAGGEKLFF | TGCAGCACCCTCGGGGCAGGTGGAGAAAAACTGTTTTTT | . | TRBV29-1 | once | TRBJ1-4
CASSQAETSGGGSTDTQYF | TGTGCCAGCAGCCAAGCAGAGACTAGCGGGGGGGGGAGCACAGATACGCAGTATTTT | TRBD2 | TRBV4-2 | . | TRBJ2-3
CASGPTRTNEKLFF | TGTGCCAGCGGTCCGACCAGAACTAATGAAAAACTGTTTTTT | . | TRBV6-1 | few | TRBJ1-4
CASSPLAPSDTGELFF | TGTGCCAGCAGCCCTCTAGCGCCCTCCGACACCGGGGAGCTGTTTTTT | . | TRBV7-6 | few | TRBJ2-2
CASSLGTDSYEQYF | TGTGCCAGCAGCTTGGGGACGGACTCCTACGAGCAGTACTTC | . | TRBV5-4 | medium-sized | TRBJ2-7
CATSDEADTQYF | TGTGCCACCAGTGATGAAGCAGATACGCAGTATTTT | . | TRBV24-1 | few | TRBJ2-3
CASSFRAESTDTQYF | TGTGCCAGCAGTTTTAGGGCGGAAAGCACAGATACGCAGTATTTT | . | TRBV12-3/TRBV12-4 | medium-sized | TRBJ2-3
CASSINGGSVDTQYF | TGTGCCAGTAGTATTAACGGGGGGAGTGTGGATACGCAGTATTTT | TRBD2 | TRBV19 | medium-sized | TRBJ2-3
CASSPTGGVETQYF | TGTGCCAGTAGCCCTACAGGGGGCGTAGAGACCCAGTACTTC | TRBD1 | TRBV19 | medium-sized | TRBJ2-5
CASSHTLAGGPGEQFF | TGCGCCAGCAGCCATACACTAGCGGGGGGGCCGGGTGAGCAGTTCTTC | TRBD2 | TRBV4-3 | . | TRBJ2-1
CASREGLSNTEAFF | TGTGCCAGCAGGGAGGGACTTTCGAACACTGAAGCTTTCTTT | . | TRBV5-4 | . | TRBJ1-1
CASSPWPPTNYGYTF | TGTGCCAGCAGTCCGTGGCCCCCAACTAACTATGGCTACACCTTC | . | TRBV12-3/TRBV12-4 | few | TRBJ1-2
CASSVSPGNEQFF | TGTGCCAGCAGTGTATCGCCCGGGAATGAGCAGTTCTTC | . | TRBV27 | medium-sized | TRBJ2-1
CASSPLSGGVYNEQFF | TGTGCCAGCTCACCACTTTCGGGGGGTGTCTACAATGAGCAGTTCTTC | TRBD2 | TRBV18 | once | TRBJ2-1
CASSLEGSSWTNEKLFF | TGTGCCAGCAGCTTAGAAGGGTCCTCTTGGACTAATGAAAAACTGTTTTTT | . | TRBV7-9 | . | TRBJ1-4
CASSPPSGGVYNEQFF | TGTGCCAGCTCACCCCCCTCGGGGGGTGTCTACAATGAGCAGTTCTTC | TRBD2 | TRBV18 | medium-sized | TRBJ2-1
CASSESASGGPDTQYF | TGTGCCAGCAGTGAATCAGCTAGCGGGGGGCCAGATACGCAGTATTTT | TRBD2 | TRBV6-4 | . | TRBJ2-3
CASSGQRNTGELFF | TGTGCCAGCAGCGGACAGAGGAACACCGGGGAGCTGTTTTTT | . | TRBV6-5 | medium-sized | TRBJ2-2
CASSLVEETQYF | TGCGCCAGCAGCTTGGTAGAGGAGACCCAGTACTTC | . | TRBV5-1 | few | TRBJ2-5
CASSDRGLDYGYTF | TGTGCCAGCTCGGACAGGGGGTTGGACTATGGCTACACCTTC | TRBD1 | TRBV18 | . | TRBJ1-2
CASSLLTYNEQFF | TGTGCCAGCAGTTTACTTACCTACAATGAGCAGTTCTTC | . | TRBV28 | . | TRBJ2-1
CAWSYPRADTNEKLFF | TGTGCCTGGAGTTACCCCCGGGCGGACACTAATGAAAAACTGTTTTTT | . | TRBV30 | medium-sized | TRBJ1-4
CASSSDREGANTKELFF | TGCGCCAGCAGCTCGGACAGGGAGGGGGCGAACACCAAGGAGCTGTTTTTT | . | TRBV5-1 | . | TRBJ2-2
CASTGTGTGGYTF | TGTGCCAGCACCGGGACAGGGACAGGTGGCTACACCTTC | TRBD1 | TRBV6-1 | . | TRBJ1-2
CASTPTTSSSTDTQYF | TGTGCCAGCACCCCAACGACTAGTTCTAGCACAGATACGCAGTATTTT | . | TRBV6-2/TRBV6-3 | medium-sized | TRBJ2-3